The TCR beta chain under discussion was sequenced for a study of blood T cell repertoires in COVID-19. Study in general: PBMCs, B-cell-depleted T cells, or T cells were the source of the cDNA or gDNA that made up the material.

Participant ages covered about 18 to 95 years across 20 to 30 US areas. Each recovered donor of Cohort 3 presented with two negative PCRs, clearance, or symptom resolution. Some clones are missing from TCRdb's copy, which holds only in-frame ones; the method was immunoSEQ multiplex PCR. The sample has roughly 300,000 clones; 70% to 90% are singletons. Per germline, CDR1 LNHDA and CDR2 SQIVND (reference sequence). The CDR3 spans 14 residues. Trimming at V came to 3 bases and at J to 6 bases, leaving 7 bases not matched to a gene. The TCR comes from a man between 25 and 39 years old who had recovered from COVID-19. The rearrangement uses TRBV19 and TRBJ2-7; 8 bases are a match to TRBD1. Sequenced material: PBMCs or T cells enriched from blood (not recorded which). For the CDR3, the DNA is TGTGCCAGTAGTATTGGGACAGGAAAGCGCGAGCAGTACTTC. Its translation is CASSIGTGKREQYF. Drawing the rest from reference TRBV19 and TRBJ2-7, the complete variable domain is DGGITQSPKYLFRKEGQNVTLSCEQNLNHDAMYWYRQDPGQGLRLIYYSQIVNDFQKGDIAEGYSVSREKKESFPLTVTSAQKNPTAFYLCASSIGTGKREQYFGPGTRLTVT.